This T cell receptor (beta chain) was sequenced for a study of human T cells and chemical hapten exposure. Study background: A roughly 2 cm by roughly 2 cm inner upper arm patch received 2% DPC for sensitization. Patches with 0.01% DPC went on the upper back, and the tests were read at 6 days. Study results and limitations: No change in TCRs above 1 in 1000 frequency was produced by DPC sensitization.

Regarding time point: patch test 2, 6 weeks after DPC sensitization. Treatment specified: therapeutic diphenylcyclopropenone sensitization with weekly scalp DPC. Within the library, unique molecular identifiers were attached to each individual cDNA molecule. Each CDR3 protein is one row after TCRdb ran MiXCR on the RACE reads. This table holds more than 70,000 distinct CDR3 sequences, approximately 10% found once. This clonotype was seen a few times. Its specificity is not known. Per the germline V gene, CDR1 is MNHNY and CDR2 is SVGAGI (reference sequence). The length of the CDR3 is 13 residues. V lost 6 bases, J lost 8 bases, and 13 bases lay in between.

The gene calls are TRBV6-6 and TRBJ1-4; no firm D call. Sequencing used whole blood, obtained in connection with sensitization to the hapten diphenylcyclopropenone (DPC). The TCR originated in a man younger than 35 with alopecia areata. Some clones in this sample may be carry-over from other donors' samples. CDR3 sequence reads: CASRSLGWEKLFF. CDR3 nucleotides: TGTGCCAGCAGGTCGCTGGGGTGGGAAAAACTGTTTTTT.